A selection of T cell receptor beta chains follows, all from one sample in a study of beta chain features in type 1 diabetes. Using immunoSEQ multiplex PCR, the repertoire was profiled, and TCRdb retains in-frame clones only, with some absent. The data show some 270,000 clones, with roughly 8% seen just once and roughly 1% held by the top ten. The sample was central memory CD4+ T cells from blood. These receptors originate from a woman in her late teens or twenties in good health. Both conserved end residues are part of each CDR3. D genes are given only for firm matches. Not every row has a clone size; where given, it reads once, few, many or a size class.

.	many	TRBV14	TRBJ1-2	CASSQLQGDYGYTF	TGTGCCAGCAGCCAACTACAGGGAGACTATGGCTACACCTTC
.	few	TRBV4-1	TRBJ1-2	CASSQDGGGGYGYTF	TGCGCCAGCAGCCAAGATGGGGGGGGAGGCTATGGCTACACCTTC
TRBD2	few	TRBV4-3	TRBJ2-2	CASRREESAIDTGELFF	TGCGCCAGCAGGCGGGAGGAGTCGGCGATAGACACCGGGGAGCTGTTTTTT
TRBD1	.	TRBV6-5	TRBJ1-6	CASSHRTGSGSPLHF	TGTGCCAGCAGTCACCGGACAGGGTCAGGCTCACCCCTCCACTTT
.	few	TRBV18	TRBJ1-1	CASSLYSEAFF	TGTGCCAGCTCACTATACTCTGAAGCTTTCTTT
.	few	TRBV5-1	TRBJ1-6	CASSYDLDSPLHF	TGCGCCAGCAGCTATGACCTGGATTCACCCCTCCACTTT
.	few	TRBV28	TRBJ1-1	CASSQSGPHTEAFF	TGTGCCAGCAGCCAATCCGGACCGCACACTGAAGCTTTCTTT
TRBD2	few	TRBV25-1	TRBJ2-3	CASSVSSGSTDTQYF	TGTGCCAGCAGTGTCTCTAGCGGGAGCACAGATACGCAGTATTTT
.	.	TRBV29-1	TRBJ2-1	CSVAKTSGGPYNEQFF	TGCAGCGTTGCTAAGACGTCCGGGGGGCCCTACAATGAGCAGTTCTTC
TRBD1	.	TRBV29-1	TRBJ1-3	CSATGVGSGNTIYF	TGCAGCGCCACAGGGGTTGGCTCTGGAAACACCATATATTTT
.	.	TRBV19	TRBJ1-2	CASSQGPYGYTF	TGTGCCAGTAGTCAGGGACCCTATGGCTACACCTTC
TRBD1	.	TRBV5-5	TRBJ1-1	CASSLTGDKSTEAFF	TGTGCCAGCAGCTTAACAGGGGATAAGAGCACTGAAGCTTTCTTT
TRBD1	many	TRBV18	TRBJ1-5	CASSLTGGAKQPQHF	TGTGCCAGCTCACTAACAGGGGGCGCAAAGCAGCCCCAGCATTTT
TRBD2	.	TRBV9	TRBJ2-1	CASSVAEGLGFDEQFF	TGTGCCAGCAGCGTAGCGGAAGGACTAGGGTTTGACGAGCAGTTCTTC
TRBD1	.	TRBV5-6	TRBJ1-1	CASSSWDREGRAFF	TGTGCCAGCAGCTCCTGGGACAGGGAAGGGAGGGCTTTCTTT
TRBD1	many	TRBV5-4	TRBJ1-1	CASSQPGTETEAFF	TGTGCCAGCAGCCAGCCAGGGACAGAGACTGAAGCTTTCTTT
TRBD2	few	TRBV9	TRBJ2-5	CASSLGTSAGGPEETQYF	TGTGCCAGCAGCCTAGGGACCTCAGCGGGAGGGCCGGAGGAGACCCAGTACTTC
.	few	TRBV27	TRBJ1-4	CASSSWTVGGLYEKLFF	TGTGCCAGCAGTTCCTGGACAGTCGGAGGCCTCTATGAAAAACTGTTTTTT
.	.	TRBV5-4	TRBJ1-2	CASSPGIRENTGYTF	TGTGCCAGCAGCCCGGGTATTAGGGAAAATACTGGCTACACCTTC
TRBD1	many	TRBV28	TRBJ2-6	CASSLPGQGVKSGANVLTF	TGTGCCAGCAGTTTACCGGGACAGGGGGTAAAATCTGGGGCCAACGTCCTGACTTTC
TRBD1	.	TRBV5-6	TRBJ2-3	CASSLGTGFTDTQYF	TGTGCCAGCAGCCTTGGGACAGGCTTCACAGATACGCAGTATTTT
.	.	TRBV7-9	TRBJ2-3	CASSPRTSASTDTQYF	TGTGCCAGCAGCCCCCGTACTTCTGCTAGCACAGATACGCAGTATTTT
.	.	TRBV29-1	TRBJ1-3	CSVAPGVNTIYF	TGCAGCGTTGCCCCGGGGGTAAACACCATATATTTT
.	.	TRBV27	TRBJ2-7	CASSLGPGVAQYF	TGTGCCAGCAGTTTAGGGCCAGGGGTCGCGCAGTACTTC
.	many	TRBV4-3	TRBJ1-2	CASSQQTHATYGYTF	TGCGCCAGCAGCCAGCAAACACACGCGACCTATGGCTACACCTTC
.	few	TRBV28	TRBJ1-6	CASSFRNSPLHF	TGTGCCAGCAGTTTCAGGAATTCACCCCTCCACTTT
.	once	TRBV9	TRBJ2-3	CASSPVRTSTDTQYF	TGTGCCAGCAGCCCAGTCCGGACTAGCACAGATACGCAGTATTTT
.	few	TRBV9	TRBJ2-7	CASSVAPGQGGPYEQYF	TGTGCCAGCAGCGTAGCTCCCGGGCAGGGAGGACCCTACGAGCAGTACTTC
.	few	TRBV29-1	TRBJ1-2	CSVEQTVQNGYTF	TGCAGCGTTGAACAGACAGTCCAAAACGGCTACACCTTC
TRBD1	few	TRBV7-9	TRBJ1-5	CASSRNQGAGGNQPQHF	TGTGCCAGCAGCCGAAACCAGGGGGCCGGGGGCAATCAGCCCCAGCATTTT
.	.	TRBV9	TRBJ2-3	CASSVGTVRTDTQYF	TGTGCCAGCAGCGTAGGAACGGTTCGGACAGATACGCAGTATTTT
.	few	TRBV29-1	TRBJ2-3	CSVEEASDSTDTQYF	TGCAGCGTTGAAGAAGCTAGCGATAGCACAGATACGCAGTATTTT
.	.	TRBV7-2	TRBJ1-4	CASSLFPGFNEKLFF	TGTGCCAGCAGCTTATTTCCGGGCTTCAATGAAAAACTGTTTTTT
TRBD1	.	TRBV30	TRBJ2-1	CAWSSGGSSNEQFF	TGTGCCTGGAGCTCAGGGGGCAGTAGTAATGAGCAGTTCTTC
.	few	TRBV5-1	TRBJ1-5	CASSFQGGDQPQHF	TGCGCCAGCAGCTTCCAAGGGGGAGATCAGCCCCAGCATTTT
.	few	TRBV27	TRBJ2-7	CASSLSMENEQYF	TGTGCCAGCAGTTTATCGATGGAAAACGAGCAGTACTTC
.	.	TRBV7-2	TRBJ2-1	CASSLSTSYNEQFF	TGTGCCAGCAGCTTAAGTACCTCCTACAATGAGCAGTTCTTC
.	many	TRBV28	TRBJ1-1	CASSSETANTEAFF	TGTGCCAGCAGTTCGGAAACAGCCAACACTGAAGCTTTCTTT